The text below deals with one TCR beta chain. Its antigen remains unidentified. These data come from a study of post-analysis software for immune sequencing data. Overall study results and limits: Higher frequency in patients than in controls was seen for about five TRBV segments, with TRBV5-6, TRBV5-1 and TRBV20-1 among them.

Tagging with unique molecular identifiers was a feature of the TCR beta cDNA libraries. TCRdb redid the calling of the PCR reads with MiXCR, one entry per CDR3 protein. This table has hundreds of thousands of distinct CDR3 sequences, 25% to 30% appearing once. The CDR3 extends over 14 amino acids. Deletions cut 6 bases from V and 0 bases from J, with 12 bases between. Germline loops: CDR1 SQVTM, CDR2 ANQGSEA. The clonotype was recovered from a girl aged 5-17 years with multiple sclerosis. Sequenced sample: blood. This chain uses TRBV29-1 with TRBJ2-1, with D hard to call. The CDR3 DNA reads as TGCAGCGTGTTTGAACGGCGCTCCTACAATGAGCAGTTCTTC. Translated, it gives CSVFERRSYNEQFF.